Below are 20 T cell receptor beta chains sequenced from a single sample in a study of tumor and adjacent non-tumor tissue in lung cancer. The library came from three nested PCR rounds adapted from ARM-PCR protocols. TCRdb reprocessed the multiplex PCR reads with MiXCR, giving one entry per CDR3 protein. The repertoire includes fewer than 120,000 distinct CDR3 sequences, approximately 80% of them detected once, and around 21% sits in the top ten. The template was RNA from unsorted bulk tissue. The sequencing input was lung tumor tissue. Receptors originate from a man between 65 and 85 years old with non-small cell lung cancer.

With regard to this clonotype: A read error is likely, as this CDR3 ends without the conserved phenylalanine or tryptophan. The CDR3 nucleotides are TGTGCCATCAGCTCAACCACGGAGGACGAGCAGTACTAC. Protein sequence: CAISSTTEDEQYY. The chain is built from TRBV13 and TRBJ2-7; possible D gene TRBD2, 5 bases. Per the germline V gene, CDR1 is PRHDT and CDR2 is FYEKMQ (reference sequence). The length of the CDR3 is 13 residues.

This clonotype was counted only a few times. The gene calls are TRBV2 and TRBJ2-5; the D call may be TRBD1 or TRBD2 (5 bases each). Trimming took off 6 bases at V and 5 bases at J, with 19 bases between the two ends. This CDR3 spans 15 amino acids. The V gene's germline CDR1 is SNHLY and CDR2 FYNNEI. CDR3 region: CASRSGTMGLETQYF. In DNA form, the CDR3 reads TGTGCCAGCAGATCCGGGACCATGGGCTTGGAGACCCAGTACTTC.

This clonotype was recorded only once. A read error is likely, as this CDR3 ends without the conserved phenylalanine or tryptophan. The chain employs TRBV29-1 and TRBJ2-5, with a tentative D call TRBD1 (6 bases). This CDR3 is 13 amino acids long. In germline, CDR1 is SQVTM, CDR2 ANQGSEA. CDR3 protein: CSVVDRSQETQYI. The CDR3 DNA reads as TGTAGCGTGGTCGACAGGTCCCAAGAGACCCAGTACATC.

This clonotype has a count of ten or more. The chain combines TRBV24-1 with TRBJ2-2; no clear D. Germline loops: CDR1 KGHDR, CDR2 SFDVKD. Trimming cost V 10 bases and J 7 bases, with 9 bases left between them. This CDR3 is 11 amino acids long. CDR3 coding DNA: TGTGCCACGGCGACCCACGGGGAGCTGTTTTTT. Encoded protein: CATATHGELFF.

By sample share, this clonotype is medium-sized. The chain joins TRBV11-2 to TRBJ2-1, with D hard to call. Germline CDR1 reads SGHAT; CDR2 reads FQNNGV. The CDR3 totals 11 residues. Trimming cost V 6 bases and J 12 bases, with 12 bases left between them. This chain's CDR3 is CASRFGPVQFF. The CDR3 nucleotides read TGTGCCAGCAGATTCGGACCGGTGCAGTTCTTC.

With regard to this clonotype: A read error is likely, as this CDR3 ends without the conserved phenylalanine or tryptophan. V and J are TRBV12-3 or TRBV12-4 and TRBJ1-5; D is unresolved. V was shortened by 5 bases and J by 9 bases, with 11 bases between the two germline ends. There are 12 residues in the CDR3. DNA for the CDR3: TGTGCCAGCAGTCCCGCTTGCCGGCCCCAGCATCTT. As protein: CASSPACRPQHL.

Remarks on this clonotype: Mismatch with germline at one junction end may stem from a read error. The chain has TRBV5-4 and TRBJ2-7; D possibly corresponds to TRBD1 (5 bases). Germline V gene sequence: CDR1 SGHNT, CDR2 YYREEE (reference sequence). The CDR3 contains 14 residues. CDR3 DNA sequence: TGTGCCAGCAGCTTGGCCGGACAAGCCTATGAGCAGTGCTTC. Its protein is CASSLAGQAYEQCF.

This clonotype has ten or more counts. This chain uses TRBV6-1 with TRBJ2-2; 12 bases line up with TRBD2. Germline V lookup: CDR1 MNHNS, CDR2 SASEGT. The J segment lost 4 bases and the V segment lost 5 bases, leaving 5 bases of the junction unmatched. This CDR3 comprises 16 residues. The CDR3 sequence: CASSSSGRATTGELFF. For the CDR3, the DNA is TGTGCCAGCAGTTCTAGCGGGAGGGCAACCACCGGGGAGCTGTTTTTT.

With respect to this clonotype: Its ends do not fully match the called genes, so a read error is possible. The rearrangement uses TRBV12-5 and TRBJ2-3; 10 bases line up with TRBD2. The CDR3 sequence is 16 residues long. The germline gives CDR1 LGHNT, CDR2 FRNRAP. The DNA of the CDR3 is TGTGCTAGTGGTTTGAGTCTAGCGGGAGATACAGATATGCAGTATTTT. This translates into CASGLSLAGDTDMQYF.

This clonotype showed up many times. The chain has TRBV20-1 and TRBJ2-1; 9 nucleotides match TRBD2. Germline V gives CDR1 DFQATT, CDR2 SNEGSKA (reference sequence). V trimming: 5 bases; J trimming: 5 bases; junction bases outside the gene matches: 19. The CDR3 contains 18 residues. CDR3 nucleotide sequence: TGCAGTGCTTCCGGGTTTGGGCATACTAGCGGGCGGGACAATGAGCAGTTCTTC. This sequence encodes CSASGFGHTSGRDNEQFF.

This clonotype has at least ten counts. The chain has TRBV6-1 and TRBJ2-1; 8 bases match TRBD2. Germline V gene data show CDR1 as MNHNS and CDR2 as SASEGT. Germline trimming cut 2 bases from V and 5 bases from J; bases unmatched to any gene: 8. The CDR3 has 16 amino acids. This CDR3 is CASSEYGLAGHNEQFF. The CDR3 nucleotides read TGTGCCAGCAGTGAATATGGACTAGCTGGCCACAATGAGCAGTTCTTC.

As regards this clonotype: A read error is possible here, since a much larger clone lies one base away. The rearrangement uses TRBV5-1 and TRBJ1-6; no clear D. CDR1 is SGHRS, CDR2 YFSETQ, per germline. V gave up 0 bases and J gave up 11 bases, with 12 bases separating them. CDR3 length: 14 amino acids. The CDR3 sequence: CASSLDRTVTPLHF. CDR3 DNA sequence: TGCGCCAGCAGCTTGGATCGGACCGTCACACCCCTCCACTTT.

With regard to this clonotype: An end of the junction differs from the germline gene, which may be a read error. This chain uses TRBV20-1 with TRBJ1-1; D unresolved. CDR1 and CDR2 (germline): DFQATT, SNEGSKA (reference sequence). This CDR3 has 15 amino acids. CDR3 coding DNA: TGCAGTGCTAGAGATCTTGAAAGAGTAGGCACTAAAGCATTCTTT. The encoded protein is CSARDLERVGTKAFF.

Turning to this clonotype: One end of the junction is discordant with germline, which a read error may explain. V is TRBV6-2 or TRBV6-3 and J is TRBJ2-7, with D possibly being TRBD2 (6 bases). Germline CDR1 is MNHEY and CDR2 is SVGEGT. The CDR3 is made up of 17 amino acids. The CDR3 DNA follows: TGTCCCAGCAGTCAGCCCTTATCTAGCGCATACTCCTACGAGCAGTATTTC. This encodes CPSSQPLSSAYSYEQYF.

The V gene is TRBV20-1, the J gene TRBJ1-2, with D perhaps TRBD1 (5 bases). Germline V CDR1 and CDR2: DFQATT, SNEGSKA (reference sequence). This CDR3 contains 12 residues. The ends were cut back, 6 bases at V and 4 bases at J, with 12 bases in the middle. The CDR3 DNA reads as TGCAGTGCCGACAGAGCTTTCTATGGCTACACCTTC. It encodes CSADRAFYGYTF.

Comments on this clonotype: The germline gene is not matched at one end of the junction; a read error may be the cause. This chain uses TRBV20-1 with TRBJ1-3; D uncertain. Germline CDR1 and CDR2: DFQATT and SNEGSKA (reference sequence). The CDR3 runs 14 residues. The CDR3 DNA reads TGCAATGCTAGAGCTAGCAGCTCTGGAAACACCACATATTTT. Encoded protein: CNARASSSGNTTYF.

To note about this clonotype: One junction end does not reproduce the germline sequence, and a read error may be involved. The J gene is TRBJ2-3, the V gene TRBV29-1; 9 positions agree with TRBD1. The CDR3 runs to 17 residues. Germline CDR1 and CDR2: SQVTM and ANQGSEA. Here the CDR3 DNA reads TGCAACTTACTCCCATATGTGACAGGGGGGGGCACAGATACGCACTATTTT. It specifies CNLLPYVTGGGTDTHYF.

This clonotype came up once. Being one base from a much bigger clone, this may be a read error. Without the conserved terminal phenylalanine or tryptophan, this CDR3 likely stems from a read error. The chain has TRBV7-9 and TRBJ2-7, with D hard to call. Germline CDR1 reads SEHNR; CDR2 reads FQNEAQ (reference sequence). This CDR3 spans 13 amino acids. V lost 2 bases to trimming and J lost 3 bases, with 8 bases between them. The DNA for the CDR3 is TGTGCCAGCAGCTTAAGTCGAGACTACGAGCAGTACTTA. This translates into CASSLSRDYEQYL.

This sequence joins TRBV28 and TRBJ2-7; D is perhaps TRBD2 (6 bases). This CDR3 spans 13 amino acids. Germline CDR1 is MDHEN and CDR2 is SYDVKM. CDR3 bases: TGTATCAGCAGTTTCGGAGGGAGGTACGAGCAGTACTTC. Translated, it gives CISSFGGRYEQYF.

Points on this clonotype: An end of the junction does not agree with germline; a read error may underlie this. The J gene is TRBJ2-5, the V gene TRBV4-3, with TRBD2 identical over 8 bases. CDR1 is LGHNA and CDR2 is YSLEER in the germline V gene. CDR3 size: 16 residues. In DNA form, the CDR3 reads TGCGCCAGCAGCCAAGCCGGGGGGGTGGTACAAGAGACCCAGTGCTTC. It yields the protein CASSQAGGVVQETQCF.